This TCR beta chain was observed in a study of T cells after yellow fever vaccination. This clonotype was seen a few times. TCRdb re-derived calls from the 5' RACE reads in MiXCR, one entry per CDR3 protein. The sample carries 350,000 to 550,000 distinct CDR3 sequences, approximately 18% recorded once. The receptor was isolated from a man between 18 and 29 years old who received the YFV17D yellow fever vaccine. The sample in question was PBMCs, obtained before the yellow fever booster vaccination.

Here the CDR3 reads CASSVSGGNGNTIYF. The CDR3 coding sequence is TGTGCCAGCAGCGTATCGGGGGGCAATGGAAACACCATATATTTT. This sequence joins TRBV9 and TRBJ1-3, with TRBD1 as a possible D gene (6 bases). Trimming removed 1 base at V and 3 bases at J, with 11 bases between. Germline V gene lookup returns CDR1 SGDLS and CDR2 YYNGEE. The CDR3 covers 15 residues.